Listed here is a single TCR beta chain. The method was immunoSEQ multiplex PCR; TCRdb's version includes in-frame clones alone and lacks a portion of them. Among 1.5 million to 2.5 million clones listed, about 95% were seen once. The CDR3 is 15 amino acids. Germline CDR1 reads SGHAT; CDR2 reads FQNNGV. V dropped 5 bases and J dropped 0 bases, with 11 bases sitting between them. This entry is derived from a study of shared clonotypes between healthy human individuals. Naive CD8 cells were CD45RO-negative, positively selected for CCR7, excluding terminally differentiated effector memory CD45RA+ cells. Sequencing was performed on naive CD8+ T cells sorted from blood. This sequence was found in a man younger than 30 in good health. The chain links TRBV11-2 to TRBJ2-1; D may be TRBD1 or TRBD2 (6 bases each). The CDR3 DNA is TGTGCCAGCAGCCCCCCGGGGGCCTCCTACAATGAGCAGTTCTTC. It translates to CASSPPGASYNEQFF.